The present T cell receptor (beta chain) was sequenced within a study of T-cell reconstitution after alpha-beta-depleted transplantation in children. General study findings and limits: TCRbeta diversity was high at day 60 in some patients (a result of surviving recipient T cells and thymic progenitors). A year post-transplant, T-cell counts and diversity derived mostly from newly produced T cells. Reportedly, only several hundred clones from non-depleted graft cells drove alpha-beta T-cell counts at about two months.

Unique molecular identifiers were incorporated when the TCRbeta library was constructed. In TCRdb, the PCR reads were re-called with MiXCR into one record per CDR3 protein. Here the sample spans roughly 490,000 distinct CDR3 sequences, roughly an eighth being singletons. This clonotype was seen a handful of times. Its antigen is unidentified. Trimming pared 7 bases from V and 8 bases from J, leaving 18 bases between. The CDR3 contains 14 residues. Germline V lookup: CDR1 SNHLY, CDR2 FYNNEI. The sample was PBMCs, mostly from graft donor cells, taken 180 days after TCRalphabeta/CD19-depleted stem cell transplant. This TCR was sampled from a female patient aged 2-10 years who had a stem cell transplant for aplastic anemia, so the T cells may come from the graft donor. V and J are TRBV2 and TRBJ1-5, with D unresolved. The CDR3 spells CASTPLGQTKPQHF. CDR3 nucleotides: TGTGCCAGCACTCCTTTAGGGCAGACTAAGCCCCAGCATTTT.